These 2 T cell receptor beta chains came from one sample sequenced in a study of blood T cell repertoires in COVID-19 (dated by TCRdb to the early 2020s). The method was the immunoSEQ multiplex PCR assay. The table was pulled from immuneACCESS by TCRdb, which kept in-frame rearrangements only. Such tables lose some clones; where checked, under half of the loss comes from unresolved V genes, and the rest has no known cause. The sample table shows around 270,000 clones, and about 90% are seen once. The top ten hold 2% to 2.5% of the sample. Sequencing used peripheral blood. The receptors originated from a woman in her forties or fifties with acute or convalescent COVID-19.

The chain employs TRBV19 and TRBJ2-1; D uncertain. This CDR3 has 17 residues. Between the trimmed V and J ends, which lost 0 bases and 0 bases, there was a span of 12 bases. From germline, CDR1 is LNHDA and CDR2 SQIVND (reference sequence). The CDR3 nucleotides are TGTGCCAGTAGTATAGACTCCCCGTCGAGCTCCTACAATGAGCAGTTCTTC. Translation: CASSIDSPSSSYNEQFF.

V and J are TRBV19 and TRBJ1-4; 7 bases map to TRBD1. CDR1 LNHDA and CDR2 SQIVND come from the germline V gene (reference sequence). CDR3 size: 16 residues. V trimming: 7 bases; J trimming: 0 bases; junction bases outside the gene matches: 8. The chain's CDR3 is CASNSGGTATNEKLFF. The CDR3 coding sequence is TGTGCCAGTAATTCAGGGGGAACAGCAACTAATGAAAAACTGTTTTTT.